One and the same sample provided the 18 T cell receptor beta chains below, sequenced in a study of blood T cell repertoires in COVID-19. Assay: immunoSEQ multiplex PCR; the TCRdb copy retains only in-frame clones and omits some. Of about 270,000 clones listed, approximately 87% were seen once; the top ten hold approximately 12%. Sequencing used peripheral blood. These receptors were obtained from a woman aged 25 to 45 with COVID-19, enrolled during active disease.

This chain uses TRBV6-5 with TRBJ1-5; no clear D gene. The CDR3 loop spans 11 amino acids. Germline CDR1 reads MNHEY; CDR2 reads SVGAGI. With 10 bases removed from V and 7 bases from J, the gap between germline ends came to 11 bases. The DNA for the CDR3 is TGTGCCACACGAGCAGGACAGCCCCAGCATTTT. It codes for CATRAGQPQHF.

The chain links TRBV19 to TRBJ1-3; a weak D match, TRBD1 (5 bases). V lost 5 bases to trimming and J lost 1 base, with 9 bases between them. Germline assignment: CDR1 LNHDA and CDR2 SQIVND (reference sequence). CDR3 size: 14 residues. In nucleotides, the CDR3 is TGTGCCAGTAGTTCACGACAGTCTGGAAACACCATATATTTT. It is translated as CASSSRQSGNTIYF.

The gene calls are TRBV13 and TRBJ2-3; possible D gene TRBD1, 6 bases. V gave up 7 bases and J gave up 0 bases, with 8 bases separating them. Germline-derived CDR1 and CDR2 are PRHDT and FYEKMQ (reference sequence). This CDR3 has 13 amino acids. This CDR3 reads CASNRVSTDTQYF. As DNA, the CDR3 is TGTGCCAGCAACAGGGTTAGCACAGATACGCAGTATTTT. Full variable domain (outside the CDR3, taken from reference TRBV13 and TRBJ2-3): AAGVIQSPRHLIKEKRETATLKCYPIPRHDTVYWYQQGPGQDPQFLISFYEKMQSDKGSIPDRFSAQQFSDYHSELNMSSLELGDSALYFCASNRVSTDTQYFGPGTRLTVL.

The chain has TRBV7-9 and TRBJ2-1, with 11 bases aligning to TRBD2. With V trimmed by 0 bases and J by 8 bases, 12 bases remained unmatched. The CDR3 covers 18 residues. Germline V gives CDR1 SEHNR, CDR2 FQNEAQ (reference sequence). In DNA form, the CDR3 reads TGTGCCAGCAGCTTAGCGCGGGTAGCGGGGGGGCATCCGGATGAGCAGTTCTTC. It codes for CASSLARVAGGHPDEQFF.

The chain links TRBV6-5 to TRBJ2-3; 7 bases are shared with TRBD1. Germline V CDR1 and CDR2: MNHEY, SVGAGI. Trimming at V came to 4 bases and at J to 4 bases, leaving 8 bases not matched to a gene. The CDR3 runs 15 residues. The CDR3 here is CASSSLRQGADTQYF. As DNA, the CDR3 is TGTGCCAGCAGTTCTCTCCGGCAGGGGGCAGATACGCAGTATTTT.

This clone was recorded only once. The chain is built from TRBV6-4 and TRBJ2-5; 10 bases align to TRBD1. J gave up 5 bases and V 6 bases, and 3 bases lay outside the gene matches. Germline-derived CDR1 and CDR2 are MRHNA and SNTAGT. This CDR3 comprises 13 residues. CDR3 DNA sequence: TGTGCCAGCAGCATGGGACAGGGGGAGACCCAGTACTTC. Protein sequence: CASSMGQGETQYF.

V gene TRBV5-1 combines with J gene TRBJ2-5; weak D call: TRBD2 (6 bases). Germline loops: CDR1 SGHRS, CDR2 YFSETQ. The V end was cut by 2 bases, the J end by 1 base, with 12 bases between. The CDR3 runs 15 residues. The DNA of the CDR3 is TGCGCCAGCAGCTTTGTGGCGGGGCTCCAAGAGACCCAGTACTTC. Translation gives CASSFVAGLQETQYF.

The V and J genes are TRBV19 and TRBJ1-5; 7 bases map to TRBD1. Trimming at V came to 6 bases and at J to 5 bases, leaving 13 bases not matched to a gene. Germline CDR1 and CDR2: LNHDA and SQIVND (reference sequence). The CDR3 runs 16 residues. For the CDR3, the DNA is TGTGCCAGTAGCCCCCGGACAGGCTTAGCGGATCAGCCCCAGCATTTT. This gives the protein CASSPRTGLADQPQHF.

DNA for the CDR3: TGTGCCAGCAGCTCGAGCGGGAATGAGCAGTTCTTC. Translated, it gives CASSSSGNEQFF. This chain uses TRBV6-5 with TRBJ2-1; D may be TRBD2 (6 bases). Germline CDR1 MNHEY, CDR2 SVGAGI. Trimming removed 6 bases from V and 7 bases from J, with 10 bases in between. The CDR3 has 12 residues.

The rearrangement uses TRBV5-4 and TRBJ1-1, with a tentative D call TRBD1 (6 bases). CDR1 SGHNT and CDR2 YYREEE come from the germline V gene (reference sequence). This CDR3 is 12 amino acids long. V shed 2 bases and J shed 7 bases, with 9 bases lying between them. The CDR3 spells CASSFGQLEAFF. CDR3 nucleotides: TGTGCCAGCAGCTTTGGACAGCTTGAAGCTTTCTTT.

The V gene is TRBV18, the J gene TRBJ2-5, with a weak D call TRBD2 (6 bases). V lost 6 bases and J lost 5, with 19 bases in between. Per germline, CDR1 KGHSH and CDR2 LQKENI. There are 15 residues in the CDR3. The CDR3 DNA reads as TGTGCCAGCTCTTACATTAACCCGGGGGAGGAGACCCAGTACTTC. Its protein is CASSYINPGEETQYF.

J is TRBJ1-5 and V is TRBV3-1 (or the pseudogene TRBV3-2), with a possible D match to TRBD1 (5 bases). The V gene lost 1 base and the J gene lost 6 bases, with 10 bases spanning the gap. The CDR3 is made up of 14 amino acids. Germline values: CDR1 LGHDT, CDR2 YNNKEL (reference sequence). CDR3 DNA sequence: TGTGCCAGCAGCCAAGGCAGGGTGCCTCAGCCCCAGCATTTT. Translated: CASSQGRVPQPQHF.

The genes are TRBV6-5 and TRBJ1-1; 7 positions agree with TRBD1. Germline V gives CDR1 MNHEY, CDR2 SVGAGI. This CDR3 has 15 amino acids. Losses at the gene ends were 4 bases for V and 4 bases for J; bases not matched to a gene: 9. The CDR3 spells CASSSKGAGGTEAFF. The CDR3, as DNA: TGTGCCAGCAGTTCAAAGGGGGCTGGAGGCACTGAAGCTTTCTTT.

J is TRBJ1-3 and V is TRBV5-1; TRBD1 matches 7 bases. V was pared by 4 bases and J by 3 bases, with 7 bases of the junction left unmatched. Germline V gene lookup returns CDR1 SGHRS and CDR2 YFSETQ. CDR3 length: 15 residues. CDR3 DNA: TGCGCCAGCAGCCCTTTCCGGGACAGTGGAAACACCATATATTTT. Translating gives CASSPFRDSGNTIYF. Complete variable domain (other parts from reference TRBV5-1 and TRBJ1-3): KAGVTQTPRYLIKTRGQQVTLSCSPISGHRSVSWYQQTPGQGLQFLFEYFSETQRNKGNFPGRFSGRQFSNSRSEMNVSTLELGDSALYLCASSPFRDSGNTIYFGEGSWLTVV.

V and J are TRBV24-1 and TRBJ2-1; TRBD2 is a possible D gene (6 bases). V was shortened by 3 bases and J by 4 bases, with 15 bases between the two germline ends. The CDR3 loop spans 16 amino acids. Germline CDR1 is KGHDR and CDR2 is SFDVKD. CDR3 DNA sequence: TGTGCCACCAGTGATCCCGGCGGGGTAGGTTACAATGAGCAGTTCTTC. It is translated as CATSDPGGVGYNEQFF.

The table lists this clone with a count of one. This sequence joins TRBV14 and TRBJ1-1; unclear D gene. This CDR3 contains 14 residues. V was cut by 5 bases and J by 3 bases, with 13 bases left in between. CDR1 and CDR2 from the germline V gene are SGHDN and FVKESK. The CDR3 nucleotides are TGTGCCAGCAGCTACGCTAGGTGGGACACTGAAGCTTTCTTT. Translation gives CASSYARWDTEAFF.

This chain joins TRBV7-9 and TRBJ1-2, with D hard to call. This CDR3 contains 12 residues. V shed 2 bases and J shed 8 bases, with 9 bases lying between them. Germline CDR1 and CDR2: SEHNR and FQNEAQ (reference sequence). The CDR3 region is CASSLTFRGYTF. The CDR3 nucleotides are TGTGCCAGCAGCTTAACGTTCAGAGGCTACACCTTC.

V gene TRBV6-1 combines with J gene TRBJ1-3; 7 bases are a match to TRBD1. Germline V gene sequence: CDR1 MNHNS, CDR2 SASEGT. V was clipped by 0 bases and J by 3 bases; unmatched bases: 5. The length of the CDR3 is 16 residues. The chain's CDR3 is CASSEARSGGGNTIYF. CDR3 in DNA: TGTGCCAGCAGTGAAGCGCGGTCAGGGGGTGGAAACACCATATATTTT.